Below, one T cell receptor beta chain is given with its context. Its antigen is not known. Libraries were prepared by immunoSEQ multiplex PCR; TCRdb keeps only in-frame clonotypes and omits some of them. Among tens of thousands of clones listed, roughly 94% were seen once. The V end was cut by 3 bases, the J end by 0 bases, with 12 bases between. This CDR3 has 15 amino acids. Germline CDR1 is MGHRA and CDR2 is YSYEKL. The source of the sample is a study of cytomegalovirus exposure and HLA in healthy donors. The wider study: Per a later analysis, the roughly 690 first-cohort and about 120 validation repertoires shared one platform. Study-wide findings and caveats: Investigators reported 150 to 200 TCR beta chains as tied to cytomegalovirus. TCR clusters originating in the first cohort tended to co-occur in the approximately 130 validation repertoires, according to a later analysis. According to reports, the classifier identified cytomegalovirus status with high specificity and sensitivity.

Sequenced input: PBMCs. This sequence joins TRBV4-1 and TRBJ2-7; perhaps TRBD2 as D (6 bases). This clonotype originated in a woman between 18 and 30 years old in good health and CMV-seropositive. CDR3 region: CASSHTAGTSYEQYF. In DNA, the CDR3 is TGCGCCAGCAGCCATACAGCGGGTACCTCCTACGAGCAGTACTTC.